The 17 T cell receptor beta chains listed next were all sequenced from one sample in a study of Ad26.COV2.S vaccination and SARS-CoV-2 variants. Measured with immunoSEQ multiplex PCR; TCRdb has only the in-frame clones, and not every one. The sample consists of some 410,000 clones, about 90% of them appearing once. Treatment specified: around 19 received Ad26.COV2.S at low or high dose, single or two shots; about five received placebo; per-sample allocation not given. All samples were drawn on day 63, counting from the first vaccine or placebo injection. The sample was peripheral blood, taken in a trial of Ad26.COV2.S vaccine versus placebo. These receptors all stem from a person between 18 and 65 years old who received the Ad26.COV2.S COVID-19 vaccine or a placebo.

This rearrangement joins TRBV27 to TRBJ1-6; D ambiguous. The CDR3 has 14 residues. V was clipped by 1 base and J by 1 base, with 2 bases between them. CDR1 and CDR2 from the germline V gene are MNHEY and SMNVEV (reference sequence). CDR3 amino acids: CASSLWSYNSPLHF. As DNA, the CDR3 is TGTGCCAGCAGTTTATGGTCCTATAATTCACCCCTCCACTTT.

The chain recombines TRBV5-1 with TRBJ2-5, with 10 bases identical to TRBD2. The ends lost 6 bases at V and 2 bases at J; junction bases unmatched: 4. The CDR3 contains 14 residues. Germline-derived CDR1 and CDR2 are SGHRS and YFSETQ. CDR3 protein: CASTIAGGQETQYF. The CDR3, as DNA: TGCGCCAGCACCATAGCGGGGGGACAAGAGACCCAGTACTTC.

This chain joins TRBV24-1 and TRBJ2-3; TRBD2 matches at 9 bases. The CDR3 is made up of 15 amino acids. V dropped 5 bases and J dropped 4; count of bases not matched to a gene: 6. Germline-derived CDR1 and CDR2 are KGHDR and SFDVKD. CDR3 coding DNA: TGTGCCACCAGTGGGACTGGACTAGCGTCAGATACGCAGTATTTT. It yields the protein CATSGTGLASDTQYF.

The rearrangement uses TRBV6-2 or TRBV6-3 and TRBJ1-1; TRBD1 matches at 7 bases. J lost 4 bases, V lost 0 bases, and 2 bases had no gene match. Germline V gene sequence: CDR1 MNHEY, CDR2 SVGEGT. The CDR3 runs to 14 residues. CDR3 DNA: TGTGCCAGCAGTTACTCAGGGGGCCGCACTGAAGCTTTCTTT. Encoded protein: CASSYSGGRTEAFF.

This clone was counted once. This chain connects TRBV7-2 to TRBJ2-5; D unclear. V was shortened by 5 bases and J by 3 bases, with 16 bases between the two germline ends. This CDR3 spans 15 amino acids. Germline values: CDR1 SGHTA, CDR2 FQGNSA. In DNA form, the CDR3 reads TGTGCCAGCAGCCCGATCCTGGGCGGTAAAGAGACCCAGTACTTC. It encodes CASSPILGGKETQYF.

The rearrangement links TRBV14 to TRBJ2-7, with TRBD1 matching over 7 bases. The CDR3 runs to 15 residues. Germline values: CDR1 SGHDN, CDR2 FVKESK. Trimming at V came to 2 bases and at J to 3 bases, leaving 7 bases not matched to a gene. This chain's CDR3 is CASSQQDGDSYEQYF. CDR3 bases: TGTGCCAGCAGCCAACAAGATGGGGACAGCTACGAGCAGTACTTC.

This chain joins TRBV14 and TRBJ2-1, with TRBD2 identical over 12 bases. With V trimmed by 3 bases and J by 8 bases, 5 bases remained unmatched. CDR1 is SGHDN, CDR2 FVKESK, per germline. This CDR3 is 15 amino acids long. The CDR3 DNA is TGTGCCAGCAGCCAGCTAGCGGGGGGGTTCTATGAGCAGTTCTTC. It is translated as CASSQLAGGFYEQFF. Full variable domain (missing parts from reference TRBV14 and TRBJ2-1): EAGVTQFPSHSVIEKGQTVTLRCDPISGHDNLYWYRRVMGKEIKFLLHFVKESKQDESGMPNNRFLAERTGGTYSTLKVQPAELEDSGVYFCASSQLAGGFYEQFFGPGTRLTVL.

The V call is TRBV7-6, the J call TRBJ2-2, with a weak D call TRBD2 (7 bases). The CDR3 runs 15 residues. The V and J ends lost 3 bases and 4 bases respectively, with 12 bases between them. Germline V gives CDR1 SGHVS, CDR2 FNYEAQ. The CDR3 DNA sequence: TGTGCCAGCAGCTTGGGGGGGCCGGGCACCGGGGAGCTGTTTTTT. Protein: CASSLGGPGTGELFF.

This clone was observed once. The chain links TRBV7-8 to TRBJ1-1, with D perhaps TRBD1 (5 bases). Deletions cut 0 bases from V and 0 bases from J, with 8 bases between. This CDR3 has 15 residues. Per the germline V gene, CDR1 is SGHVS and CDR2 is FQNEAQ. CDR3 coding DNA: TGTGCCAGCAGCTTAGCCCTGGGGGTGAACACTGAAGCTTTCTTT. Encoded protein: CASSLALGVNTEAFF.

The chain has TRBV19 and TRBJ2-1; D ambiguous. Germline CDR1 reads LNHDA; CDR2 reads SQIVND (reference sequence). The CDR3 spans 11 residues. Deletions cut 11 bases from V and 6 bases from J, with 11 bases between. The CDR3 bases are TGTGCCTCAAGACTTGTCAATGAGCAGTTCTTC. Protein product: CASRLVNEQFF.

CDR3 bases: TGTGCCAGCAGCGTAGCTGGGGACAATGAGCAGTTCTTC. Translating gives CASSVAGDNEQFF. The gene calls are TRBV9 and TRBJ2-1; D is undetermined. Germline V lookup: CDR1 SGDLS, CDR2 YYNGEE. This CDR3 is 13 amino acids long. V was shortened by 0 bases and J by 5 bases, with 6 bases between the two germline ends.

This clone was recorded once. The chain recombines TRBV5-4 with TRBJ2-6, with D perhaps assigned TRBD1 or TRBD2 (5 bases each). Germline lookup yields CDR1 SGHNT and CDR2 YYREEE (reference sequence). This CDR3 spans 15 amino acids. Trimming removed 7 bases from V and 0 bases from J, with 11 bases in between. The CDR3 DNA sequence: TGTGCCAGCGTCTCAGGGAGCTCTGGGGCCAACGTCCTGACTTTC. Translating gives CASVSGSSGANVLTF.

This sequence joins TRBV6-5 and TRBJ2-7; D not resolved. CDR1 is MNHEY and CDR2 is SVGAGI in the germline V gene. Trimming took 7 bases from V and 3 from J, leaving 7 bases between them. The length of the CDR3 is 11 residues. The CDR3 DNA is TGTGCCAGCAAGGAAAACTACGAGCAGTACTTC. Translation: CASKENYEQYF.

J is TRBJ2-5 and V is TRBV4-1; 10 bases match TRBD2. The junction had 12 bases not matched to a gene; V was cut back by 4 bases and J by 1 base. The germline V gene encodes CDR1 MGHRA and CDR2 YSYEKL. CDR3 length: 18 amino acids. Here the CDR3 reads CASSLTLAGGNLQETQYF. The CDR3 DNA reads as TGCGCCAGCAGCCTCACCTTAGCGGGGGGCAACCTCCAAGAGACCCAGTACTTC.

This chain joins TRBV4-3 and TRBJ2-3; no firm D call. V shed 1 base and J shed 5 bases, with 16 bases lying between them. The CDR3 covers 16 residues. Germline loops: CDR1 LGHNA, CDR2 YSLEER. DNA of the CDR3: TGCGCCAGCAGCCAAGTGGGGTCGGCAGGTGGAGATACGCAGTATTTT. Encoded protein: CASSQVGSAGGDTQYF.

V gene TRBV7-2 combines with J gene TRBJ2-1; TRBD2 agrees at 9 bases. V dropped 5 bases and J dropped 8; count of bases not matched to a gene: 7. There are 14 residues in the CDR3. Germline assignment: CDR1 SGHTA and CDR2 FQGNSA. CDR3 sequence: CASSRSGGIHEQFF. CDR3 nucleotide sequence: TGTGCCAGCAGCCGTAGCGGGGGAATCCATGAGCAGTTCTTC. The whole variable domain, remainder taken from reference TRBV7-2 and TRBJ2-1, is GAGVSQSPSNKVTEKGKDVELRCDPISGHTALYWYRQSLGQGLEFLIYFQGNSAPDKSGLPSDRFSAERTGGSVSTLTIQRTQQEDSAVYLCASSRSGGIHEQFFGPGTRLTVL.

The V call is TRBV6-2 or TRBV6-3, the J call TRBJ1-2; 7 positions match TRBD1. The CDR3 is made up of 14 amino acids. CDR1 is MNHEY and CDR2 is SVGEGT in the germline V gene. V dropped 3 bases and J dropped 3; count of bases not matched to a gene: 4. CDR3 protein: CASSYLQGDYGYTF. The CDR3 DNA reads as TGTGCCAGCAGTTATCTGCAGGGGGACTATGGCTACACCTTC.